The 26 T cell receptor beta chains below were found in one sample sequenced in a study of shared clonotypes between healthy human individuals (dated by TCRdb to about 2020). The library was generated by the immunoSEQ multiplex PCR assay. TCRdb stores this immuneACCESS table with in-frame sequences only. Part of the clones is absent; in the studies checked, under half of the shortfall reflects unresolved V genes, and no reason is known for the rest. The sample has about 2,500,000 clones on record, approximately 90% of them singletons. The ten biggest clones cover around 0.15% of the sample. The sample taken for sequencing was naive CD4+ T cells sorted from blood. The label giving this sample's cell subset or site can be read as: CD45RA+ positively selected. The receptors originated from a young man in good health.

V and J are TRBV18 and TRBJ1-4; tentative D call: TRBD1 (6 bases). The length of the CDR3 is 16 residues. Trimming pared 3 bases from V and 7 bases from J, leaving 18 bases between. Germline V gene sequence: CDR1 KGHSH, CDR2 LQKENI. CDR3: CASSPSLRGASEKLFF. The CDR3 DNA reads TGTGCCAGCTCACCCTCCCTACGGGGGGCAAGTGAAAAACTGTTTTTT.

This chain joins TRBV28 and TRBJ2-2; D possibly uses TRBD1 or TRBD2 (6 bases each). The ends were cut back, 3 bases at V and 5 bases at J, with 16 bases in the middle. The CDR3 has 16 amino acids. Germline V lookup: CDR1 MDHEN, CDR2 SYDVKM. The CDR3 DNA follows: TGTGCCAGCAGTTTTTCGGGGGCGCGAAAAACCGGGGAGCTGTTTTTT. Residues: CASSFSGARKTGELFF.

This clone was counted once. V usage is TRBV5-5 and J usage is TRBJ1-1; D unresolved. CDR1 SGHKS and CDR2 YYEKEE come from the germline V gene (reference sequence). CDR3 length: 14 residues. V lost 2 bases and J lost 1, with 9 bases in between. The CDR3 loop is CASSFDWRNTEAFF. CDR3 DNA: TGTGCCAGCAGCTTCGACTGGAGGAACACTGAAGCTTTCTTT.

This clone was seen a single time. Distinct nucleotide sequences in the sample also encode this CDR3. The chain has TRBV6-6 and TRBJ2-7, with D perhaps given as TRBD1 or TRBD2 (6 bases each). Looked up from germline, CDR1 is MNHNY and CDR2 is SVGAGI (reference sequence). The ends were cut back, 7 bases at V and 3 bases at J, with 13 bases in the middle. The CDR3 runs to 13 residues. The CDR3 loop reads CASTKGGSYEQYF. CDR3 sequence (DNA): TGTGCCAGCACCAAAGGGGGGAGCTACGAGCAGTACTTC.

Only one count was recorded for this clone. This chain links TRBV4-1 with TRBJ2-1, with D possibly TRBD2 on 6 matching bases. V was clipped by 1 base and J by 6 bases, with 28 bases between them. The V gene's germline CDR1 is MGHRA and CDR2 YSYEKL. The CDR3 has 20 residues. The CDR3 spells CASSQATGQRTSRKGNEQFF. The CDR3 bases are TGCGCCAGCAGCCAAGCGACGGGTCAAAGAACTAGCCGCAAGGGCAATGAGCAGTTCTTC.

V is TRBV13 and J is TRBJ2-5; possible D gene TRBD1, 6 bases. In germline, CDR1 is PRHDT, CDR2 FYEKMQ (reference sequence). This CDR3 is built from 12 residues. V was pared by 5 bases and J by 5 bases, with 9 bases between. CDR3 coding DNA: TGTGCCAGCAGCCTCACAGGGGAGACCCAGTACTTC. This translates into CASSLTGETQYF.

This clone was seen only once. V is TRBV6-5 and J is TRBJ1-2, with 8 bases aligning to TRBD1. This CDR3 has 13 amino acids. V shed 4 bases and J 8 bases; nucleotides not matched to a gene: 6. Germline loops: CDR1 MNHEY, CDR2 SVGAGI. Here the CDR3 DNA reads TGTGCCAGCAGTTCGGACAGGGTCCGGGGCTACACCTTC. Translated: CASSSDRVRGYTF.

The rearrangement joins TRBV11-2 to TRBJ2-2; possible D gene TRBD2, 5 bases. Germline values: CDR1 SGHAT, CDR2 FQNNGV. The CDR3 is made up of 17 amino acids. The V end lost 1 base, the J end lost 7 bases, and 19 bases lay between the germline ends. The CDR3 loop reads CASSLGRVQFKGGELFF. As DNA, the CDR3 is TGTGCCAGCAGCTTAGGGCGGGTACAGTTCAAAGGCGGGGAGCTGTTTTTT.

The chain joins TRBV18 to TRBJ1-5; D remains ambiguous. The V gene lost 4 bases and the J gene lost 7 bases, with 14 bases spanning the gap. The CDR3 runs to 14 residues. The germline gives CDR1 KGHSH, CDR2 LQKENI. The CDR3 region is CASSRLHLGQPQHF. The CDR3, as DNA: TGTGCCAGCTCACGCCTACATTTAGGGCAGCCCCAGCATTTT.

J is TRBJ1-6 and V is TRBV2, with 8 positions matching TRBD1. Germline lookup yields CDR1 SNHLY and CDR2 FYNNEI. V shed 4 bases and J 8 bases; nucleotides not matched to a gene: 7. There are 15 residues in the CDR3. As DNA, the CDR3 is TGTGCCAGCAGTGGACAGGGGATGGGTGATTCACCCCTCCACTTT. This encodes CASSGQGMGDSPLHF. Together with reference TRBV2 and TRBJ1-6, the CDR3 gives the full variable domain: EPEVTQTPSHQVTQMGQEVILRCVPISNHLYFYWYRQILGQKVEFLVSFYNNEISEKSEIFDDQFSVERPDGSNFTLKIRSTKLEDSAMYFCASSGQGMGDSPLHFGNGTRLTVT.

The chain joins TRBV5-6 to TRBJ2-5; 8 bases line up with TRBD1. Trimming removed 3 bases from V and 5 bases from J; junction bases left unmatched: 6. Per germline, CDR1 SGHDT and CDR2 YYEEEE. CDR3 size: 14 residues. CDR3 sequence reads: CASSSRTGRETQYF. CDR3 in DNA: TGTGCCAGCAGCTCAAGGACAGGGAGGGAGACCCAGTACTTC.

This chain uses TRBV30 with TRBJ2-5; D is undetermined. The CDR3 sequence is 10 residues long. Trimming stripped 8 bases from V and 5 bases from J, with 9 bases between. Per germline, CDR1 GTSNPN and CDR2 SVGIG (reference sequence). The CDR3 loop reads CAAGEETQYF. CDR3 nucleotide sequence: TGTGCCGCCGGAGAGGAGACCCAGTACTTC.

This clone was observed a handful of times. Other DNA sequences in this sample translate to the same CDR3. The V gene is TRBV5-1, the J gene TRBJ2-3; no clear D gene. CDR3 length: 13 amino acids. Germline V lookup: CDR1 SGHRS, CDR2 YFSETQ. Trimming took 0 bases from V and 2 from J, leaving 4 bases between them. CDR3 loop: CASSLEVTDTQYF. CDR3 DNA sequence: TGCGCCAGCAGCTTGGAAGTCACAGATACGCAGTATTTT.

V usage is TRBV5-1 and J usage is TRBJ1-2; TRBD1 is a possible D gene (5 bases). The CDR3 length is 15 residues. The V and J ends lost 0 bases and 3 bases respectively, with 12 bases between them. The germline V gene has CDR1 SGHRS and CDR2 YFSETQ. In nucleotides, the CDR3 is TGCGCCAGCAGCTTGGAGGTCAGGGAGGACTATGGCTACACCTTC. Translated: CASSLEVREDYGYTF.

The rearrangement uses TRBV5-4 and TRBJ2-2, with a possible D match to TRBD2 (6 bases). This CDR3 region has 15 residues. The ends were cut back, 4 bases at V and 7 bases at J, with 17 bases in the middle. Germline V lookup: CDR1 SGHNT, CDR2 YYREEE (reference sequence). As DNA, the CDR3 is TGTGCCAGCAGCCCCCCCGGACTACCGGGCGGGGAGCTGTTTTTT. Its protein product is CASSPPGLPGGELFF.

The chain carries TRBV5-1 and TRBJ2-1, with no clear D. This CDR3 spans 15 amino acids. V lost 0 bases and J lost 6, with 13 bases in between. Germline V CDR1 and CDR2: SGHRS, YFSETQ. This chain's CDR3 is CASSLGLGPFNEQFF. The CDR3 DNA sequence: TGCGCCAGCAGCTTGGGGTTGGGCCCATTCAATGAGCAGTTCTTC.

A remark on this clone: At the DNA level, this CDR3 is encoded by other sequences in the same sample as well. The V gene is TRBV11-2, the J gene TRBJ2-7; D unresolved. Trimming took 0 bases from V and 2 from J, leaving 8 bases between them. This CDR3 spans 14 amino acids. The V gene's germline CDR1 is SGHAT and CDR2 FQNNGV. This chain's CDR3 is CASSLEPGPYEQYF. The CDR3, as DNA: TGTGCCAGCAGCTTAGAGCCCGGGCCCTACGAGCAGTACTTC.

CDR3 residues: CASSLVGTAGGHEQFF. The CDR3 DNA reads as TGTGCCAGCAGCTTAGTCGGGACTGCCGGGGGGCATGAGCAGTTCTTC. This rearrangement joins TRBV7-2 to TRBJ2-1; the D gene is possibly TRBD2 (7 bases). CDR1 and CDR2 from the germline V gene are SGHTA and FQGNSA. With 1 base removed from V and 8 bases from J, the gap between germline ends came to 18 bases. The CDR3 loop spans 16 amino acids.

Concerning this clone itself: The sample holds other DNA sequences that translate to the same CDR3. The chain combines TRBV29-1 with TRBJ2-7, with a possible D match to TRBD2 (5 bases). The germline V gene has CDR1 SQVTM and CDR2 ANQGSEA. The CDR3 runs 11 residues. The V end was cut by 7 bases, the J end by 2 bases, with 9 bases between. The CDR3 sequence is CSAGGPYEQYF. CDR3 DNA sequence: TGCAGCGCCGGAGGCCCCTACGAGCAGTACTTC.

The chain recombines TRBV10-1 with TRBJ1-1, with D unresolved. The germline V gene has CDR1 WNHNN and CDR2 SYGVQD (reference sequence). Trimming cost V 2 bases and J 2 bases, with 9 bases left between them. The CDR3 runs 14 residues. CDR3 DNA: TGCGCCAGCAGTGAGCGGTTCGTCAACACTGAAGCTTTCTTT. As protein: CASSERFVNTEAFF.

The DNA of the CDR3 is TGTGCCAGCAGTTTTGGAACGGGCGGAGGGGCCCTATCTGGAAACACCATATATTTT. It codes for CASSFGTGGGALSGNTIYF. The chain uses TRBV5-4 and TRBJ1-3, with a tentative D call TRBD1 (5 bases). The CDR3 is 19 amino acids. Trimming shortened V by 5 bases and J by 1 base, and 25 bases separated the two germline ends. The V gene's germline CDR1 is SGHNT and CDR2 YYREEE (reference sequence).

The chain recombines TRBV6-5 with TRBJ1-1, with D possibly matching TRBD1 (5 bases). Trimming removed 4 bases at V and 9 bases at J, with 12 bases between. The germline gives CDR1 MNHEY, CDR2 SVGAGI. CDR3 length: 12 residues. As DNA, the CDR3 is TGTGCCAGCAGTTCCCAGGGTTGGCAAGCTTTCTTT. Protein sequence: CASSSQGWQAFF.

J is TRBJ1-5 and V is TRBV11-2; D might be TRBD1 (5 bases). Looked up from germline, CDR1 is SGHAT and CDR2 is FQNNGV. The CDR3 loop spans 12 amino acids. V shed 5 bases and J shed 12 bases, with 14 bases lying between them. The CDR3 sequence: CASSPGMGNQHF. The CDR3 DNA is TGTGCCAGCAGCCCAGGGATGGGTAACCAGCATTTT.

V gene TRBV5-4 combines with J gene TRBJ1-4, with a weak D call TRBD1 (5 bases). CDR1 and CDR2 (germline): SGHNT, YYREEE (reference sequence). Trimming left V 4 bases short and J 8 bases short, with 15 bases between. This CDR3 has 14 residues. The CDR3 DNA is TGTGCCAGCAGCGCGACAGAGAGGGACGAAAAACTGTTTTTT. Its translation: CASSATERDEKLFF.

This rearrangement joins TRBV10-3 to TRBJ2-3; D may be TRBD1 (5 bases). Germline V gene data show CDR1 as ENHRY and CDR2 as SYGVKD. Trimming removed 10 bases from V and 0 bases from J, with 14 bases in between. The length of the CDR3 is 14 residues. CDR3 sequence (DNA): TGTGCCACCAGGGCCGGAACTAGCACAGATACGCAGTATTTT. Translation gives CATRAGTSTDTQYF.

This sequence joins TRBV6-5 and TRBJ2-7; 8 bases map to TRBD1. The V and J ends lost 0 bases and 0 bases, in that order; junction bases with no gene match: 4. This CDR3 spans 16 amino acids. Per germline, CDR1 MNHEY and CDR2 SVGAGI. CDR3 nucleotides: TGTGCCAGCAGTTACTCTACCGGGACAGGCTCCTACGAGCAGTACTTC. Amino acids: CASSYSTGTGSYEQYF.